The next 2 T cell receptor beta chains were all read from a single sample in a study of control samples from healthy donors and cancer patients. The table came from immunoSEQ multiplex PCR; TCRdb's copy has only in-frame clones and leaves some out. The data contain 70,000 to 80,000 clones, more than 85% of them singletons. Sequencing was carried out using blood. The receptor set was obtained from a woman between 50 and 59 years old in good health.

The CDR3 sequence is CASSSAQNWPYEQYF. The DNA of the CDR3 is TGTGCCAGCAGCTCTGCTCAAAACTGGCCCTACGAGCAGTACTTC. V is TRBV6-5 and J is TRBJ2-7; D ambiguous. CDR3 length: 15 amino acids. In germline, CDR1 is MNHEY, CDR2 SVGAGI. The V and J ends lost 6 bases and 2 bases respectively, with 17 bases between them.

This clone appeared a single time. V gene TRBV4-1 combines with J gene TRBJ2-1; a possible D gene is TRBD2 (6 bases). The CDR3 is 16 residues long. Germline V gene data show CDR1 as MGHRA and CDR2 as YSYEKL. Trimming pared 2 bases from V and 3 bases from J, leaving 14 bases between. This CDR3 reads CASSQLRLVRYNEQFF. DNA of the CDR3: TGCGCCAGCAGCCAATTGAGACTAGTCCGCTACAATGAGCAGTTCTTC.